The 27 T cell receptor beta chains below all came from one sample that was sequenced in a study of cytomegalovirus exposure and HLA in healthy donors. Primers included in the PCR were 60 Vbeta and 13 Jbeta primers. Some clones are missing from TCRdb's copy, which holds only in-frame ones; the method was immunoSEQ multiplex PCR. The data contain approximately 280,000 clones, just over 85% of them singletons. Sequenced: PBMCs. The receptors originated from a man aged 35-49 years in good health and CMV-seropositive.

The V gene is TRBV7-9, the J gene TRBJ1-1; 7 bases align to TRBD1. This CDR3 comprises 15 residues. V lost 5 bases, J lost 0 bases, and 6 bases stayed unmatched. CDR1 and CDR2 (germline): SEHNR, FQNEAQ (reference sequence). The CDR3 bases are TGTGCCAGCAGCACCCGGGACAGAATGAACACTGAAGCTTTCTTT. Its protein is CASSTRDRMNTEAFF.

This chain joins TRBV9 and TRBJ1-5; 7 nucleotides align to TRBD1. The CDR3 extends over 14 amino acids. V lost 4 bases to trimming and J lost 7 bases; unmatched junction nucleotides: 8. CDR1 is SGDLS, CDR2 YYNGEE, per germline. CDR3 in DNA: TGTGCCAGCAGCTTCCGGGACAGCGCGCAGCCCCAGCATTTT. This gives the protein CASSFRDSAQPQHF.

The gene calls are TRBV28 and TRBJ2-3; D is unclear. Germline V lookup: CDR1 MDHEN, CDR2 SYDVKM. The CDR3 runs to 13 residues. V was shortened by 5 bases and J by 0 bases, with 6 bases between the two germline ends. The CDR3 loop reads CASSLLSTDTQYF. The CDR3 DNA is TGTGCCAGCAGTCTCCTGAGCACAGATACGCAGTATTTT.

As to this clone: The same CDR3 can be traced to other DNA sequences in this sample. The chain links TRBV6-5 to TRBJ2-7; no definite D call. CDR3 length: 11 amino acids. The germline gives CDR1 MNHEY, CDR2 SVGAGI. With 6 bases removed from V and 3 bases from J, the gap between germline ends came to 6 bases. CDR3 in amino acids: CASRLDYEQYF. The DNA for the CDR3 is TGTGCCAGCAGGCTAGACTACGAGCAGTACTTC.

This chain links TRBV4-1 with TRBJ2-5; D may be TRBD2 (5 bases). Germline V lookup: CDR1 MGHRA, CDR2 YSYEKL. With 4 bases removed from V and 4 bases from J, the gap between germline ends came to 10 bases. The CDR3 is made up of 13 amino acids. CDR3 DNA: TGCGCCAGCAGCCCCCGGGGTGGAGAGACCCAGTACTTC. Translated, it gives CASSPRGGETQYF.

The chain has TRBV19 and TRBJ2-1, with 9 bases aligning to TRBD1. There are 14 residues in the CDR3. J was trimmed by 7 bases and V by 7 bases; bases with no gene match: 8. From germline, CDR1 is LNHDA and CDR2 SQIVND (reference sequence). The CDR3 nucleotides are TGTGCCAGTATTGAACAGGGGGCGGGAAATGAGCAGTTCTTC. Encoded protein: CASIEQGAGNEQFF.

The DNA of the CDR3 is TGTGCCAGCAGTTTATCGGGCGGGGGCAGCTACGAGCAGTACTTC. It translates to CASSLSGGGSYEQYF. This chain connects TRBV27 to TRBJ2-7; tentatively, D is TRBD2 (7 bases). Looked up from germline, CDR1 is MNHEY and CDR2 is SMNVEV (reference sequence). This CDR3 spans 15 amino acids. V lost 0 bases to trimming and J lost 3 bases, with 12 bases between them.

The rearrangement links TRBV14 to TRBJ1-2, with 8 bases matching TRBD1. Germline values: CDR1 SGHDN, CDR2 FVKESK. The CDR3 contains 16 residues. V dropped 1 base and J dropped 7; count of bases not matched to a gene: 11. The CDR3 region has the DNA TGTGCCAGCAGCCAAGCCCGTACAGGGGGGCTAAGTGGCTACACCTTC. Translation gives CASSQARTGGLSGYTF.

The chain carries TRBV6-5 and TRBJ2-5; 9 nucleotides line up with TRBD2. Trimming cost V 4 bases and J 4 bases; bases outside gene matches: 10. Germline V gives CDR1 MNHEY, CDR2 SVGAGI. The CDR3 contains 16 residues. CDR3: CASSLVAGEAGETQYF. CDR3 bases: TGTGCCAGCAGTTTAGTAGCGGGAGAGGCGGGAGAGACCCAGTACTTC.

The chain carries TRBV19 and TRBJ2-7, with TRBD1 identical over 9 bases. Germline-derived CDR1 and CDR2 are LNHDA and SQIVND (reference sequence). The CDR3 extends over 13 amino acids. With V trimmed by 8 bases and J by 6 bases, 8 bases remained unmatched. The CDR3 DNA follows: TGTGCCAGTGCCCGGGACAGGGCGAGCGAGCAGTACTTC. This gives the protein CASARDRASEQYF. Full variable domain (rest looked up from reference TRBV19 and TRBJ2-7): DGGITQSPKYLFRKEGQNVTLSCEQNLNHDAMYWYRQDPGQGLRLIYYSQIVNDFQKGDIAEGYSVSREKKESFPLTVTSAQKNPTAFYLCASARDRASEQYFGPGTRLTVT.

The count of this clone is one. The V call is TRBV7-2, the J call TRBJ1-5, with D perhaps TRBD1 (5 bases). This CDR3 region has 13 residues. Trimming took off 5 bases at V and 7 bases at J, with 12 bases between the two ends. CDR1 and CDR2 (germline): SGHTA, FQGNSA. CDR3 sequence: CASSIQEGQPQHF. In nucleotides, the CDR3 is TGTGCCAGCAGCATACAGGAGGGGCAGCCCCAGCATTTT. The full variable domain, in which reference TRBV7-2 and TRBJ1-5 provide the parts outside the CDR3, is GAGVSQSPSNKVTEKGKDVELRCDPISGHTALYWYRQSLGQGLEFLIYFQGNSAPDKSGLPSDRFSAERTGGSVSTLTIQRTQQEDSAVYLCASSIQEGQPQHFGDGTRLSIL.

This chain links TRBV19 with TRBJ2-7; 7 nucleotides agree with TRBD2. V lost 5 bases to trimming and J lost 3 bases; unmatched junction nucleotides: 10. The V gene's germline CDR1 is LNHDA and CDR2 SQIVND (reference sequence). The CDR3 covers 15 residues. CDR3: CASSPRAGAHYEQYF. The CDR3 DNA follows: TGTGCCAGTAGTCCCCGGGCGGGAGCCCACTACGAGCAGTACTTC.

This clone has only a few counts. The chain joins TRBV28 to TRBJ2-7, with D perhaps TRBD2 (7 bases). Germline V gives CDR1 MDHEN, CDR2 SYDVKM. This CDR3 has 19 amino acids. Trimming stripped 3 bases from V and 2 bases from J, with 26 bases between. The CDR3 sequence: CASSLGRRFGGGGAYEQYF. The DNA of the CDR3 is TGTGCCAGCAGTTTGGGTCGGAGATTCGGAGGGGGAGGGGCCTACGAGCAGTACTTC.

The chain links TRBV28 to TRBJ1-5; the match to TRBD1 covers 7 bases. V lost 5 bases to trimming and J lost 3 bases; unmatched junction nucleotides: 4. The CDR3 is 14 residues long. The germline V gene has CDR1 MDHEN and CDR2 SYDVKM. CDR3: CASSVGTANQPQHF. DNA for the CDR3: TGTGCCAGCAGTGTCGGGACAGCCAATCAGCCCCAGCATTTT.

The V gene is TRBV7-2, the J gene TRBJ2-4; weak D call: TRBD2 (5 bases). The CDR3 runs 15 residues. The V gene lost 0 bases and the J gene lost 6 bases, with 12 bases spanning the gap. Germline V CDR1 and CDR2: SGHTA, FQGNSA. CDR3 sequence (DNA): TGTGCCAGCAGCTTAGCAAGAGGGTTGGGAAACATTCAGTACTTC. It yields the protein CASSLARGLGNIQYF.

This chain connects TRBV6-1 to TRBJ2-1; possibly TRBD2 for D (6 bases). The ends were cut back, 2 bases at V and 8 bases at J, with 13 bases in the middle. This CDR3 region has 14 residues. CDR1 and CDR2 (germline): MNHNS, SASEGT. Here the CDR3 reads CASSEIGTRHEQFF. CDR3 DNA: TGTGCCAGCAGTGAAATCGGGACTCGGCATGAGCAGTTCTTC.

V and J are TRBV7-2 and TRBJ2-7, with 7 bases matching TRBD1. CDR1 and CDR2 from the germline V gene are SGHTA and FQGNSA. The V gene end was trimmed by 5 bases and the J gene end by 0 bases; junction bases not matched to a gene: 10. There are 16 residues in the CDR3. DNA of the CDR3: TGTGCCAGCAGCACTACTGCCGGGACAGCCTCCTACGAGCAGTACTTC. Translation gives CASSTTAGTASYEQYF.

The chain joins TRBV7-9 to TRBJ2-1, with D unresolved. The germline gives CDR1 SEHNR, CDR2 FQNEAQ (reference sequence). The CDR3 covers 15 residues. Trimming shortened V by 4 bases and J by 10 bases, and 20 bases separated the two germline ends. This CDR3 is CASSSVLSLTAEQFF. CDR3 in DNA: TGTGCCAGCAGCTCGGTTCTCTCATTAACAGCCGAGCAGTTCTTC.

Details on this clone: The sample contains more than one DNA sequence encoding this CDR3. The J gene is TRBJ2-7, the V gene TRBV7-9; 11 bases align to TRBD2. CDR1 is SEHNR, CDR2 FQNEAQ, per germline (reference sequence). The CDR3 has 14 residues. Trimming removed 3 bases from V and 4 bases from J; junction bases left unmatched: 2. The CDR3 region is CASSFGTSGYEQYF. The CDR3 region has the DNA TGTGCCAGCAGCTTTGGGACTAGCGGATACGAGCAGTACTTC.

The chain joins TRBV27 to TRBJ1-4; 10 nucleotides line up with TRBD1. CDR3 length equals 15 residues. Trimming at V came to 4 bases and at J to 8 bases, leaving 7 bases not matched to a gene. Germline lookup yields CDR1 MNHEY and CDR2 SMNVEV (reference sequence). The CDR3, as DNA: TGTGCCAGCAGTTCCACCGGGACAGGGGAGGAAAAACTGTTTTTT. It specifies CASSSTGTGEEKLFF.

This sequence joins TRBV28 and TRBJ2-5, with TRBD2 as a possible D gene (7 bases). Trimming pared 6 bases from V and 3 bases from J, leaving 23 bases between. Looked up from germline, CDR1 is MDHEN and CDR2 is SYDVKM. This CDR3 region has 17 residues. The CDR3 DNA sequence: TGTGCCAGCAGCCAATCCGCTCGGGGGGCATTGGAAGAGACCCAGTACTTC. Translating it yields CASSQSARGALEETQYF.

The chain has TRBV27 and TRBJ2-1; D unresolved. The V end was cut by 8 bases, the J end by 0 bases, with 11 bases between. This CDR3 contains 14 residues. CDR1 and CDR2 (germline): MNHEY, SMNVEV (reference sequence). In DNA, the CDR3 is TGTGCCAGCGCTGGGCCTAACTCCTACAATGAGCAGTTCTTC. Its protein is CASAGPNSYNEQFF.

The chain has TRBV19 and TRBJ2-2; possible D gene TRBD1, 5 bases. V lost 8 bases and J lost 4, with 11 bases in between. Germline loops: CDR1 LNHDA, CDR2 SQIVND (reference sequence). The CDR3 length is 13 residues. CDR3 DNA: TGTGCCAGTTCAGGGCAGGGCACCGGGGAGCTGTTTTTT. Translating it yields CASSGQGTGELFF.

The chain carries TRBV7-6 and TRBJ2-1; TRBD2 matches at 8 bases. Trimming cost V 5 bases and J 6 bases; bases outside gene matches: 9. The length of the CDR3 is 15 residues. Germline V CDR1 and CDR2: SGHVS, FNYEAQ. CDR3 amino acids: CASSPRLAQTNEQFF. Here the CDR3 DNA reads TGTGCCAGCAGCCCTCGACTAGCGCAAACCAATGAGCAGTTCTTC.

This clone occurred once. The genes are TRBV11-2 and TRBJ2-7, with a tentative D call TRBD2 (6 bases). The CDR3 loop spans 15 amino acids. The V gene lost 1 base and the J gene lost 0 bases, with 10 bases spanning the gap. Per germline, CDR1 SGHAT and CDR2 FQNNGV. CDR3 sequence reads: CASSLGLATSYEQYF. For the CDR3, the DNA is TGTGCCAGCAGCTTAGGCCTAGCGACCTCCTACGAGCAGTACTTC.

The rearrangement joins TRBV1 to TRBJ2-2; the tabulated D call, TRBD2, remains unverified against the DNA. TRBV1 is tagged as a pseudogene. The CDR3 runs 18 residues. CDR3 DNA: TGCACCAGCAGCCAAGTTACAGGACTAGGCGCTAGGGCCGGGGAGCTGTTTTTT. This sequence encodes CTSSQVTGLGARAGELFF.

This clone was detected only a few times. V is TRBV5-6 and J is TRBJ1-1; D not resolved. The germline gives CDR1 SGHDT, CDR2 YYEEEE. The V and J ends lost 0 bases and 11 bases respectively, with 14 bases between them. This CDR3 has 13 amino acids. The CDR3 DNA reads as TGTGCCAGCAGCTTGGCCGGGATTGAAAAGGCTTTCTTT. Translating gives CASSLAGIEKAFF. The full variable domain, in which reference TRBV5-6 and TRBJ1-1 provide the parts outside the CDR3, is DAGVTQSPTHLIKTRGQQVTLRCSPKSGHDTVSWYQQALGQGPQFIFQYYEEEERQRGNFPDRFSGHQFPNYSSELNVNALLLGDSALYLCASSLAGIEKAFFGQGTRLTVV.